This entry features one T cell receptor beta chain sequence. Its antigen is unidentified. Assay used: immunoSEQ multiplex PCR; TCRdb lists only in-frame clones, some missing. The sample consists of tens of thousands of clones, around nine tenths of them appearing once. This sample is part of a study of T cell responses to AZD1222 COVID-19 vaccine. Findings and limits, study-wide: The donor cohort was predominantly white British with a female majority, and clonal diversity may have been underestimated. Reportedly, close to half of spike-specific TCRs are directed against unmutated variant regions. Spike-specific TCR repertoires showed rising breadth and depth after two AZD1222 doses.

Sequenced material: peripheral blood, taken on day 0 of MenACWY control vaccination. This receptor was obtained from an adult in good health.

The CDR3 DNA reads TGTGCCAGCAGTGTACAGAACCCCTCCAACAATCAGCCCCAGCATTTT. It translates to CASSVQNPSNNQPQHF. V is TRBV6-1 and J is TRBJ1-5; D not resolved. V dropped 4 bases and J dropped 3 bases, with 16 bases sitting between them. CDR1 and CDR2 (germline): MNHNS, SASEGT. CDR3 length: 16 residues.